This TCR beta chain was found in a study of vaccination and CD4 T cells after COVID-19. Study-wide background: Ranging from 14 to 241, the interval between dose two and post-vaccine sampling had a median of about 76 days. Whole-study results and caveats: Only after vaccination were a median approximately 86% of convalescents' reactive clones seen.

This clonotype was counted a few times. Its antigen is undetermined. Cultured CD4+ T-cell DNA underwent Oncomine TCR Beta short-read sequencing. TCRdb ran MiXCR on the PCR reads and lists one entry per CDR3 protein. Altogether about 4,100 distinct CDR3 sequences are present, around 19% being singletons, with the ten largest covering approximately 26%. Treatment described: approximately nine-day PBMC culture with coronavirus spike peptide pools or control peptides (ViraFEST assay). This CDR3 region has 13 residues. V was trimmed by 10 bases and J by 11 bases, leaving 23 bases between them. The TCR originated in a human donor who had recovered from COVID-19. The sample was CD4+ T cells from blood, cultured in vitro. The rearrangement joins TRBV12-3 or TRBV12-4 to TRBJ1-2, with no clear D. CDR3 sequence reads: CAILSNNTRGYTF. DNA of the CDR3: TGTGCCATCCTTTCAAACAATACCAGAGGTTACACCTTC.